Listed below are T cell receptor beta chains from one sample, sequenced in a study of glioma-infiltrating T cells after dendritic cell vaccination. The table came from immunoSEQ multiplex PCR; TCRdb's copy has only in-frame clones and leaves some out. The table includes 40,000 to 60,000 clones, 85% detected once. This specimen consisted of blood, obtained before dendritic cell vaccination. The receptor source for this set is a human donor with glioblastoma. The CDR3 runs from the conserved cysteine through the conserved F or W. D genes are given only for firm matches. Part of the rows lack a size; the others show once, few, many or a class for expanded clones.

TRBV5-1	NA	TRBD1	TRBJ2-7	CASSLALTGVEEQYF	TGCGCCAGCAGCTTGGCCCTGACAGGGGTTGAGGAGCAGTACTTC
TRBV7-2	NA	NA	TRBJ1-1	CASSYSQPHTEAFF	TGTGCCAGCAGCTACAGTCAGCCCCACACTGAAGCTTTCTTT
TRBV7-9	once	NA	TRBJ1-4	CASSSIWGTNEKLFF	TGTGCCAGCAGCTCCATATGGGGCACTAATGAAAAACTGTTTTTT
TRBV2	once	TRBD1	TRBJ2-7	CASTPGTGIYEQYF	TGTGCCAGCACACCCGGGACAGGGATATACGAGCAGTACTTC
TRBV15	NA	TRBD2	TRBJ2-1	CATSRAGRVDNEQFF	TGTGCCACCAGCAGAGCCGGGAGGGTTGACAATGAGCAGTTCTTC
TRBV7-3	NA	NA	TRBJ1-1	CASTQGRNTEAFF	TGTGCCAGCACCCAGGGTAGGAACACTGAAGCTTTCTTT
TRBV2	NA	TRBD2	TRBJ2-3	CASRRKGTSGTTDTQYF	TGTGCCAGCAGGCGAAAAGGGACTAGCGGGACGACAGATACGCAGTATTTT
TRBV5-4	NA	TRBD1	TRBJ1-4	CASSFRTGPNEKLFF	TGTGCCAGCAGTTTCAGGACAGGGCCAAATGAAAAACTGTTTTTT
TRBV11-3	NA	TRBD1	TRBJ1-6	CASSLAGTGGFNSPLHF	TGTGCCAGCAGCTTAGCCGGGACAGGCGGGTTTAATTCACCCCTCCACTTT
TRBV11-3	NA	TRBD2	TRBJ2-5	CASSAAGTSGGAGGETQYF	TGTGCCAGCAGCGCCGCCGGGACTAGCGGGGGGGCGGGCGGAGAGACCCAGTACTTC
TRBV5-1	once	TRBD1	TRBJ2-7	CASSGTGMLNEQYF	TGCGCCAGCAGCGGGACAGGGATGTTGAACGAGCAGTACTTC
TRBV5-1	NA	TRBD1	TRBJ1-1	CASSVTGPRVAEAFF	TGCGCCAGCAGCGTGACAGGGCCCAGGGTGGCTGAAGCTTTCTTT
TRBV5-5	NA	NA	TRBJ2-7	CASSLAPGNSYEQYF	TGTGCCAGCAGCTTGGCGCCAGGGAACTCCTACGAGCAGTACTTC
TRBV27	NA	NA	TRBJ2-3	CASSPWRLAGSTDTQYF	TGTGCCAGCAGTCCCTGGAGATTGGCGGGTAGCACAGATACGCAGTATTTT
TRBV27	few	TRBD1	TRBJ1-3	CASSSSGQGNTIYF	TGTGCCAGCAGTTCCTCGGGACAGGGGAACACCATATATTTT
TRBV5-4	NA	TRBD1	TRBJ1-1	CASSLRQGAKGAFF	TGTGCCAGCAGCTTGAGACAGGGCGCTAAAGGAGCTTTCTTT
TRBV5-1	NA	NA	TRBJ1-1	CASSLDAPRNTEAFF	TGCGCCAGCAGCTTGGACGCCCCGCGAAACACTGAAGCTTTCTTT
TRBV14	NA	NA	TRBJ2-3	CASSLDRLTSTDTQYF	TGTGCCAGCAGCCTAGACAGGCTCACTAGCACAGATACGCAGTATTTT
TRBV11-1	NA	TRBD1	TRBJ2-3	CASSLDRGVTDTQYF	TGTGCCAGCAGCCTCGACAGGGGAGTAACAGATACGCAGTATTTT
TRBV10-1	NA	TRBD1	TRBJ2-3	CATETGSSDTQYF	TGCGCCACCGAGACAGGGTCTTCAGATACGCAGTATTTT
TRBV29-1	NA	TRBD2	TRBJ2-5	CSTSSGGGTQYF	TGCAGCACCTCTAGCGGGGGGGGGACCCAGTACTTC
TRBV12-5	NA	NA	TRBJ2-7	CASGPPRTENSYEQYF	TGTGCTAGTGGTCCTCCCCGGACAGAGAACTCCTACGAGCAGTACTTC
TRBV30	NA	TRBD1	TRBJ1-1	CAWNGDRNTEAFF	TGTGCCTGGAATGGGGACAGGAACACTGAAGCTTTCTTT
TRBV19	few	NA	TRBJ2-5	CASSTLRLEETQYF	TGTGCCAGTAGTACCTTACGACTCGAAGAGACCCAGTACTTC
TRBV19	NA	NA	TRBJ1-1	CASIESGGLIEAFF	TGTGCCAGTATTGAATCGGGGGGGCTTATTGAAGCTTTCTTT
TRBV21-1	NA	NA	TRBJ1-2	CASSKLPKGEDYGYTF	TGTGCCAGCAGCAAACTCCCTAAGGGGGAAGACTATGGCTACACCTTC
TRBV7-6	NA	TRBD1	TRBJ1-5	CASSPGTGVEPQHF	TGTGCCAGCAGTCCCGGGACAGGGGTAGAGCCCCAGCATTTT
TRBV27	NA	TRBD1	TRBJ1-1	CASSVGDRGPNTEAFF	TGTGCCAGCAGTGTTGGGGACAGGGGACCGAACACTGAAGCTTTCTTT
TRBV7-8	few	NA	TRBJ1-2	CASSVDRLYGYTF	TGTGCCAGCAGCGTCGACAGATTATATGGCTACACCTTC
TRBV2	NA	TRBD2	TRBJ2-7	CASSVAGEALGEQYF	TGTGCCAGCAGTGTTGCGGGAGAGGCTTTGGGCGAGCAGTACTTC
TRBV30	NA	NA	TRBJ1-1	CAWSVQGTEAFF	TGTGCCTGGAGTGTACAGGGCACTGAAGCTTTCTTT
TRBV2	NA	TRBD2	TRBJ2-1	CASIGGRNEQFF	TGTGCCAGCATCGGCGGGAGGAATGAGCAGTTCTTC
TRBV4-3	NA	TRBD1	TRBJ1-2	CASSQDNSGRGNYGYTF	TGCGCCAGCAGCCAAGATAATTCGGGCAGGGGGAACTATGGCTACACCTTC
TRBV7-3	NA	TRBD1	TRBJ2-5	CASSFRTGGVGETQYF	TGTGCCAGCAGCTTCAGGACAGGGGGCGTGGGGGAGACCCAGTACTTC
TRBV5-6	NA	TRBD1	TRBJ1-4	CASSSLGQDRNEKLFF	TGTGCCAGCAGTTCCTTGGGACAGGACCGAAATGAAAAACTGTTTTTT
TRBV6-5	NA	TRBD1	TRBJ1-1	CASSYSDRVDTEAFF	TGTGCCAGCAGTTACTCAGACAGGGTCGACACTGAAGCTTTCTTT